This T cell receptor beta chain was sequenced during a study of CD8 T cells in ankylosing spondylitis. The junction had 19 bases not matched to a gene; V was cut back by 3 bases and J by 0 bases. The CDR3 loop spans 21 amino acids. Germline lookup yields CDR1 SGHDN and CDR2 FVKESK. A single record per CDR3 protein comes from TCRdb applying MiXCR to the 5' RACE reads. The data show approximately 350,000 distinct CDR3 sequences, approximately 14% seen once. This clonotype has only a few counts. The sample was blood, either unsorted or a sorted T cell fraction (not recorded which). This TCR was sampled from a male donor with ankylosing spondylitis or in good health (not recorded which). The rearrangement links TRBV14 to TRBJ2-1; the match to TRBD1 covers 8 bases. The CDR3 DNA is TGTGCCAGCAGCCACTACCCTTGGGGACAGGAGACGCCGAGCTCCTACAATGAGCAGTTCTTC. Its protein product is CASSHYPWGQETPSSYNEQFF.